A selection of T cell receptor beta chains follows, all from one sample in a study of blood T cell repertoires in COVID-19. The assay was immunoSEQ multiplex PCR, and TCRdb's table has in-frame clones only and misses some. Among some 74,000 clones listed, around 88% were seen once. Sequencing was done on a sample of peripheral blood. These receptors were collected from a woman older than 75 with acute or convalescent COVID-19. CDR3s include the opening cysteine and the closing phenylalanine or tryptophan. D genes are given only for firm matches. Clone size is given for some rows only: seen once, a few or many times, or a class if the clone is expanded.

J: TRBJ2-3
D: TRBD2
length: 16
size: few
V: TRBV9
DNA: TGTGCCAGCAGCGTAGTCGCGGGAGGGCCGGTTGATACGCAGTATTTT
CDR3: CASSVVAGGPVDTQYF

J: TRBJ2-2
D: .
length: 13
size: .
V: TRBV19
DNA: TGTGCCAGTAGTCAGGAGGGGACCGGGGAGCTGTTTTTT
CDR3: CASSQEGTGELFF

J: TRBJ2-1
D: TRBD2
length: 15
size: .
V: TRBV7-2
DNA: TGTGCCAGCAGAAAGGGACTAGCGGAAGGTAATGAGCAGTTCTTC
CDR3: CASRKGLAEGNEQFF

J: TRBJ2-7
D: TRBD1
length: 16
size: once
V: TRBV5-1
DNA: TGCGCCAGCAGCTTGGCCCCGGGACAGGGCACCTACGAGCAGTACTTC
CDR3: CASSLAPGQGTYEQYF

J: TRBJ1-4
D: .
length: 14
size: few
V: TRBV7-9
DNA: TGTGCCAGCAGCTTGGGCGGAGGGAATGAAAAACTGTTTTTT
CDR3: CASSLGGGNEKLFF

J: TRBJ2-1
D: TRBD2
length: 20
size: .
V: TRBV3-1/TRBV3-2
DNA: TGTGCCAGCAGCCAACCTCCGGGACTAGCGGGAGGAGGCTCCTACAATGAGCAGTTCTTC
CDR3: CASSQPPGLAGGGSYNEQFF

J: TRBJ2-5
D: .
length: 12
size: .
V: TRBV12-3/TRBV12-4
DNA: TGTGCCAGCAGCAACGCCGGTGGGACCCAGTACTTC
CDR3: CASSNAGGTQYF

J: TRBJ1-1
D: TRBD1
length: 15
size: .
V: TRBV18
DNA: TGTGCCAGCTCACTAACGGGACAGTCGAACACTGAAGCTTTCTTT
CDR3: CASSLTGQSNTEAFF

J: TRBJ1-1
D: .
length: 14
size: few
V: TRBV27
DNA: TGTGCCAGCAGTTTAAACGGCCCCAGGGATGAAGCTTTCTTT
CDR3: CASSLNGPRDEAFF

J: TRBJ2-1
D: TRBD2
length: 15
size: .
V: TRBV24-1
DNA: TGTGCCACCAGTGAGGGGAGCGGGGAACGGAATGAGCAGTTCTTC
CDR3: CATSEGSGERNEQFF

J: TRBJ1-1
D: .
length: 17
size: .
V: TRBV2
DNA: TGTGCCAGCAGTGACCTTGACGGACCCGTAGCGGACACTGAAGCTTTCTTT
CDR3: CASSDLDGPVADTEAFF

J: TRBJ2-2
D: .
length: 15
size: .
V: TRBV7-2
DNA: TGTGCCAGCAGCTCCCCCCTCACAGGGACCGGGGAGCTGTTTTTT
CDR3: CASSSPLTGTGELFF